This T cell receptor beta chain was captured in a study of response to subunit inactivated influenza vaccine. Findings and caveats of the study: Only a handful of new T cells, the authors suggested, are recruited with each seasonal influenza vaccination.

TCRdb re-analysed the RT-PCR reads in MiXCR, keeping a single row per CDR3 protein. The data contain about 800,000 distinct CDR3 sequences, less than 25% of them singletons. A remark on this clonotype: The target antigen is unknown.

Sequenced here: PBMCs from blood, sampled approximately 5 days after vaccination. This clonotype was sampled from a man in his fifties or sixties who received an inactivated influenza vaccine.

The CDR3 DNA follows: TGTGCCAGCAGTGTGGGGACTGACTACGAGCAGTACTTC. This translates into CASSVGTDYEQYF. The J gene is TRBJ2-7, the V gene TRBV12-3 or TRBV12-4, with a possible D match to TRBD2 (6 bases). The V gene lost 5 bases and the J gene lost 3 bases, with 11 bases spanning the gap. This CDR3 is 13 amino acids long.